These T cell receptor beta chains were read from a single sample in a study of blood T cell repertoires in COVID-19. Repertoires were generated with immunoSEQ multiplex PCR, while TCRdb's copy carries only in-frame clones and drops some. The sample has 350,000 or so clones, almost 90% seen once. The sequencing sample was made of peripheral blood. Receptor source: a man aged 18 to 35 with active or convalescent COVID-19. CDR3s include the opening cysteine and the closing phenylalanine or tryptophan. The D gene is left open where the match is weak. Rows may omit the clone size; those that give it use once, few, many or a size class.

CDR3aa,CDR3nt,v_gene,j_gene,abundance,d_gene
CASRLDRGSSPLHF,TGTGCCAGCAGGCTCGACAGGGGGAGTTCACCCCTCCACTTT,TRBV27,TRBJ1-6,once,TRBD1
CASSEGGGVFEQYF,TGTGCCAGCAGTGAGGGGGGTGGGGTCTTCGAGCAGTACTTC,TRBV2,TRBJ2-7,NA,NA
CASRKGQVAYEQYF,TGTGCCAGCAGAAAGGGACAGGTGGCCTACGAGCAGTACTTC,TRBV27,TRBJ2-7,NA,TRBD1
CSVKQGWNTEAFF,TGCAGCGTAAAACAGGGATGGAACACTGAAGCTTTCTTT,TRBV29-1,TRBJ1-1,NA,NA
CSGTGVFAGELFF,TGCAGCGGCACAGGGGTTTTCGCCGGGGAGCTGTTTTTT,TRBV29-1,TRBJ2-2,NA,TRBD1
CASSIAGGSNQPQHF,TGTGCCAGTAGTATTGCAGGAGGAAGCAATCAGCCCCAGCATTTT,TRBV19,TRBJ1-5,NA,NA
CATSDPQSPAFF,TGTGCCACCAGTGATCCCCAGTCTCCAGCTTTCTTT,TRBV24-1,TRBJ1-1,NA,NA
CASSPVQGVVNYEQYF,TGTGCCAGCAGCCCCGTTCAGGGGGTGGTTAACTACGAGCAGTACTTC,TRBV28,TRBJ2-7,NA,TRBD1
CASSVGDRGRPLEETQYF,TGTGCCAGCAGCGTAGGGGACAGGGGGCGCCCCTTGGAAGAGACCCAGTACTTC,TRBV9,TRBJ2-5,NA,TRBD1
CASSFQSNTEAFF,TGTGCCAGCAGCTTCCAGTCTAACACTGAAGCTTTCTTT,TRBV7-2,TRBJ1-1,NA,NA
CASSVRETEVSTDTQYF,TGTGCCAGCAGTGTAAGGGAGACCGAAGTTAGCACAGATACGCAGTATTTT,TRBV2,TRBJ2-3,NA,NA
CAGGLPTDTQYF,TGCGCCGGGGGACTACCCACAGATACGCAGTATTTT,TRBV4-1,TRBJ2-3,once,TRBD2
CASSRTLTTVQETQYF,TGTGCCAGCAGCCGCACACTGACGACAGTCCAAGAGACCCAGTACTTC,TRBV4-2,TRBJ2-5,NA,NA
CASQHGPGDTEAFF,TGTGCCAGCCAGCACGGTCCGGGGGACACTGAAGCTTTCTTT,TRBV2,TRBJ1-1,NA,NA
CASSQDSYGYTF,TGTGCCAGCAGCCAGGACAGCTATGGCTACACCTTC,TRBV9,TRBJ1-2,NA,NA
CASSRSGMQFF,TGTGCCAGCAGCCGGAGCGGGATGCAGTTCTTC,TRBV7-3,TRBJ2-1,NA,TRBD2
CASSPGSGRANEQFF,TGTGCCAGCTCACCAGGTAGCGGGAGAGCCAATGAGCAGTTCTTC,TRBV18,TRBJ2-1,NA,TRBD2
CASSFGALLNYEKLFF,TGCGCCAGCAGCTTCGGAGCACTGCTTAATTATGAAAAACTGTTTTTT,TRBV5-1,TRBJ1-4,once,NA
CASSFNSGRAINEQFF,TGCGCCAGCAGCTTTAATAGCGGGAGGGCGATCAATGAGCAGTTCTTC,TRBV5-1,TRBJ2-1,many,TRBD2
CASSYLADSYNEQFF,TGTGCCAGCAGTTACCTTGCGGACTCCTACAATGAGCAGTTCTTC,TRBV6-2/TRBV6-3,TRBJ2-1,NA,NA
CASSIAQVRTEAFF,TGTGCCAGTAGTATCGCGCAGGTTCGGACTGAAGCTTTCTTT,TRBV19,TRBJ1-1,NA,NA
CASSLGLAGEQYF,TGTGCCAGCAGCTTGGGTTTGGCGGGGGAGCAGTACTTC,TRBV11-3,TRBJ2-7,NA,NA
CASSGTSGIDTQYF,TGTGCCAGCAGCGGGACTAGCGGGATAGATACGCAGTATTTT,TRBV2,TRBJ2-3,few,TRBD2
CASRYSMIQGQSYGYTF,TGTGCCAGCAGATATAGCATGATACAGGGACAATCCTATGGCTACACCTTC,TRBV28,TRBJ1-2,NA,NA
CATSHRDRGRNQPQHF,TGTGCCACCAGTCACCGGGACAGGGGCCGCAATCAGCCCCAGCATTTT,TRBV24-1,TRBJ1-5,NA,TRBD1
CASSLEGMPTEKLFF,TGCGCCAGCAGCTTAGAGGGCATGCCGACTGAAAAACTGTTTTTT,TRBV5-1,TRBJ1-4,once,NA
CASSLTRSSYNEQFF,TGCGCCAGCAGCTTGACGAGAAGCTCCTACAATGAGCAGTTCTTC,TRBV5-1,TRBJ2-1,NA,NA
CASSPPSGGPTYEQYF,TGTGCCAGCTCACCCCCCAGCGGGGGACCTACCTACGAGCAGTACTTC,TRBV18,TRBJ2-7,NA,TRBD2
CASSIPRTGGTDTQYF,TGTGCCAGTAGTATTCCCCGGACAGGGGGCACAGATACGCAGTATTTT,TRBV19,TRBJ2-3,NA,TRBD1
CASSETGQPQGFYGYTF,TGCGCCAGCAGTGAGACCGGACAGCCCCAGGGGTTCTATGGCTACACCTTC,TRBV10-1,TRBJ1-2,NA,NA
CASSHPGQGSYEQYF,TGCGCCAGCAGCCACCCGGGACAGGGATCCTACGAGCAGTACTTC,TRBV4-1,TRBJ2-7,NA,TRBD1
CASSPMAGGITGELFF,TGTGCCAGCAGCCCGATGGCAGGGGGCATAACCGGGGAGCTGTTTTTT,TRBV4-2,TRBJ2-2,NA,TRBD1
CASSPRIGTAYEQYF,TGTGCCAGCAGCCCCCGAATAGGGACAGCGTACGAGCAGTACTTC,TRBV3-1/TRBV3-2,TRBJ2-7,NA,TRBD1
CASGLGELTSTDTQYF,TGTGCTAGTGGTTTGGGTGAGCTGACTAGCACAGATACGCAGTATTTT,TRBV12-5,TRBJ2-3,NA,NA
CASRGGVRYGYTF,TGCGCCAGCAGGGGAGGGGTAAGATATGGCTACACCTTC,TRBV5-1,TRBJ1-2,NA,NA
CASSYPPAGTGIEQYF,TGTGCCAGCAGTTACCCCCCCGCCGGAACGGGGATCGAGCAGTACTTC,TRBV6-2/TRBV6-3,TRBJ2-7,NA,NA
CASSFVSYEQYF,TGTGCCAGCAGCTTTGTGAGCTACGAGCAGTACTTC,TRBV7-9,TRBJ2-7,NA,NA
CASSPTGVSYEQYF,TGTGCCAGCAGCCCTACAGGGGTTTCCTACGAGCAGTACTTC,TRBV7-2,TRBJ2-7,NA,TRBD1
CASSPSFDEQYF,TGTGCCAGCAGTCCCTCGTTCGACGAGCAGTACTTC,TRBV27,TRBJ2-7,NA,NA
CASSRGGGSQPQHF,TGTGCCAGCAGTCGGGGGGGAGGGAGTCAGCCCCAGCATTTT,TRBV27,TRBJ1-5,NA,NA
CASSISGDAYYGYTF,TGTGCCAGTAGTATCTCCGGGGATGCGTACTATGGCTACACCTTC,TRBV19,TRBJ1-2,NA,NA